The 23 T cell receptor beta chains below all came from one sample that was sequenced in a study of cytomegalovirus exposure and HLA in healthy donors. The PCR had 60 Vbeta and 13 Jbeta primers. Measured with immunoSEQ multiplex PCR; TCRdb has only the in-frame clones, and not every one. The sample lists 95,000 to 100,000 clones, approximately 76% occurring once. Sequences were obtained from PBMCs. The receptors stem from a man between 35 and 55 years old in good health and CMV-seronegative.

The chain uses TRBV7-9 and TRBJ2-7, with 12 bases fitting TRBD1. Trimming took 4 bases from V and 6 from J; bases not matched to a gene: 7. Germline V gene lookup returns CDR1 SEHNR and CDR2 FQNEAQ (reference sequence). This CDR3 is 15 amino acids long. The CDR3 spells CASSSGQGAFREQYV. The CDR3 DNA reads TGTGCCAGCAGCTCGGGACAGGGGGCGTTTCGCGAGCAGTACGTC.

V gene TRBV27 combines with J gene TRBJ1-1; the D gene is possibly TRBD1 (5 bases). This CDR3 has 16 amino acids. Trimming left V 5 bases short and J 6 bases short, with 22 bases between. Germline assignment: CDR1 MNHEY and CDR2 SMNVEV (reference sequence). Here the CDR3 DNA reads TGTGCCAGCAGTCCCCTGGCTGGTAGGGGATGGCCTGAAGCTTTCTTT. As protein: CASSPLAGRGWPEAFF.

V is TRBV5-6 and J is TRBJ2-4; possible D gene TRBD2, 5 bases. CDR3 length: 16 residues. CDR1 and CDR2 (germline): SGHDT, YYEEEE. The V and J ends lost 0 bases and 1 base respectively, with 11 bases between them. CDR3 sequence reads: CASSLEIRGAKNIQYF. CDR3 sequence (DNA): TGTGCCAGCAGCTTGGAAATTAGAGGGGCCAAAAACATTCAGTACTTC.

The V gene is TRBV5-1, the J gene TRBJ1-2; 7 positions match TRBD1. The junction had 7 bases not matched to a gene; V was cut back by 4 bases and J by 4 bases. The CDR3 has 14 amino acids. Per the germline V gene, CDR1 is SGHRS and CDR2 is YFSETQ. CDR3 in DNA: TGCGCCAGCAGCCCGACAGGGTCGGGCTATGGCTACACCTTC. Translation gives CASSPTGSGYGYTF.

The table lists this clone with a few counts. J is TRBJ1-5 and V is TRBV19, with no clear D. The CDR3 spans 16 residues. Germline values: CDR1 LNHDA, CDR2 SQIVND (reference sequence). Trimming took off 7 bases at V and 0 bases at J, with 16 bases between the two ends. This CDR3 reads CASTPPEGVSNQPQHF. In DNA form, the CDR3 reads TGTGCCAGTACTCCACCCGAGGGAGTTAGCAATCAGCCCCAGCATTTT.

The V gene is TRBV28, the J gene TRBJ1-1; D ambiguous. This CDR3 is built from 11 residues. The germline V gene encodes CDR1 MDHEN and CDR2 SYDVKM. Trimming stripped 3 bases from V and 7 bases from J, with 6 bases between. The CDR3 here is CASSLSYEAFF. The CDR3 bases are TGTGCCAGCAGTTTGAGTTATGAAGCTTTCTTT.

This chain joins TRBV18 and TRBJ2-7, with D perhaps TRBD1 (5 bases). This CDR3 region has 14 residues. V gave up 11 bases and J gave up 1 base, with 18 bases separating them. CDR1 is KGHSH, CDR2 LQKENI, per germline. CDR3 region: CAQGETLLSYEQYV. The CDR3 nucleotides are TGTGCCCAGGGCGAGACCCTCCTTTCCTACGAGCAGTACGTC.

The genes are TRBV6-6 and TRBJ1-3, with 11 positions matching TRBD1. Germline assignment: CDR1 MNHNY and CDR2 SVGAGI (reference sequence). The V and J ends lost 6 bases and 9 bases, in that order; junction bases with no gene match: 7. The CDR3 contains 14 residues. The CDR3 loop is CASSPGTGGVTIYF. The CDR3, as DNA: TGTGCCAGCAGCCCCGGGACAGGGGGAGTCACCATATATTTT.

The chain joins TRBV4-2 to TRBJ1-2, with D hard to call. V lost 1 base to trimming and J lost 7 bases, with 19 bases between them. The CDR3 covers 16 residues. Looked up from germline, CDR1 is LGHNA and CDR2 is YNFKEQ. The CDR3 nucleotides read TGTGCCAGCAGCCAAGCCGTGACAACGGTGAGATTTGGCTACACCTTC. Protein product: CASSQAVTTVRFGYTF.

The chain carries TRBV7-2 and TRBJ2-7; TRBD1 matches at 11 bases. J was trimmed by 5 bases and V by 6 bases; bases with no gene match: 3. CDR3 length: 13 residues. The germline CDR1 and CDR2 sequences are SGHTA and FQGNSA. CDR3 DNA sequence: TGTGCCAGCAGGCGGACAGGGGGCAACGAGCAGTACGTC. The encoded protein is CASRRTGGNEQYV.

This sequence joins TRBV18 and TRBJ1-1, with 7 bases fitting TRBD1. From germline, CDR1 is KGHSH and CDR2 LQKENI. V was clipped by 3 bases and J by 6 bases; unmatched bases: 10. The CDR3 is 15 residues long. The CDR3 nucleotides read TGTGCCAGCTCACCCCCGGAGGACAGGAAGGCTGAAGCTTTCTTT. It specifies CASSPPEDRKAEAFF.

This chain joins TRBV2 and TRBJ2-5; D is unclear. This CDR3 spans 13 amino acids. Trimming took off 3 bases at V and 3 bases at J, with 8 bases between the two ends. Germline assignment: CDR1 SNHLY and CDR2 FYNNEI. CDR3 amino acids: CASSELGEETQYF. The CDR3 coding sequence is TGTGCCAGCAGTGAGTTAGGAGAAGAGACCCAGTACTTC.

This chain links TRBV5-4 with TRBJ2-1; 7 nucleotides line up with TRBD1. Germline V gives CDR1 SGHNT, CDR2 YYREEE (reference sequence). V shed 4 bases and J 7 bases; nucleotides not matched to a gene: 5. CDR3 length: 13 residues. The CDR3 spells CASSNDRENEQFF. The CDR3 DNA follows: TGTGCCAGCAGCAACGACAGGGAGAATGAGCAGTTCTTC.

This clone has a single count. V usage is TRBV5-4 and J usage is TRBJ1-1; 11 bases fit TRBD1. V was clipped by 4 bases and J by 1 base; unmatched bases: 3. CDR3 length: 15 residues. Germline CDR1 SGHNT, CDR2 YYREEE (reference sequence). This CDR3 is CASSPGTGGNTEAFF. CDR3 coding DNA: TGTGCCAGCAGCCCAGGGACAGGGGGGAACACTGAAGCTTTCTTT.

This clone has only a few counts. The V call is TRBV7-2, the J call TRBJ1-1; 7 bases map to TRBD1. V lost 5 bases, J lost 4 bases, and 10 bases stayed unmatched. The germline V gene has CDR1 SGHTA and CDR2 FQGNSA. This CDR3 contains 15 residues. CDR3 in amino acids: CASSPSGQITTEAFF. The CDR3 DNA reads as TGTGCCAGCAGCCCCTCGGGACAGATCACCACTGAAGCTTTCTTT.

This chain uses TRBV27 with TRBJ1-2, with D possibly matching TRBD1 (5 bases). This CDR3 is built from 13 residues. CDR1 is MNHEY and CDR2 is SMNVEV in the germline V gene (reference sequence). The ends were cut back, 3 bases at V and 4 bases at J, with 9 bases in the middle. CDR3 loop: CASSLGQPYGYTF. The CDR3 DNA follows: TGTGCCAGCAGTTTGGGGCAGCCCTATGGCTACACCTTC.

This chain joins TRBV10-3 and TRBJ2-7, with 8 bases lining up with TRBD1. The CDR3 is 15 residues long. V lost 6 bases and J lost 1; bases outside the gene matches: 8. Germline V lookup: CDR1 ENHRY, CDR2 SYGVKD. CDR3 region: CAISAGTGYSYEQYV. The CDR3, as DNA: TGTGCCATCAGCGCCGGGACAGGCTATTCCTACGAGCAGTACGTC.

The chain couples TRBV2 to TRBJ2-1; 14 bases are a match to TRBD2. The CDR3 covers 13 residues. Germline V gives CDR1 SNHLY, CDR2 FYNNEI. The V gene end was trimmed by 10 bases and the J gene end by 8 bases; junction bases not matched to a gene: 4. The CDR3 DNA sequence: TGTGCCACCCGACTAGCGGGGGGGTATGAGCAGTTCTTC. The encoded protein is CATRLAGGYEQFF.

The chain joins TRBV29-1 to TRBJ1-5, with 10 nucleotides matching TRBD1. V was pared by 4 bases and J by 2 bases, with 5 bases of the junction left unmatched. CDR3 size: 15 residues. CDR1 is SQVTM and CDR2 is ANQGSEA in the germline V gene. The CDR3 loop is CSVGQGANGNQPQHF. The CDR3 region has the DNA TGCAGCGTTGGACAGGGGGCTAATGGCAATCAGCCCCAGCATTTT.

This rearrangement joins TRBV5-1 to TRBJ2-3; TRBD1 is a possible D gene (7 bases). The CDR3 extends over 15 amino acids. V lost 0 bases, J lost 5 bases, and 13 bases lay in between. Per germline, CDR1 SGHRS and CDR2 YFSETQ. Here the CDR3 reads CASSLEAGGGDTQYF. CDR3 coding DNA: TGCGCCAGCAGCTTGGAGGCAGGGGGAGGAGATACGCAGTATTTT.

The chain employs TRBV6-6 and TRBJ1-6, with D possibly matching TRBD1 (5 bases). The CDR3 length is 14 residues. Germline V CDR1 and CDR2: MNHNY, SVGAGI (reference sequence). Deletions cut 2 bases from V and 7 bases from J, with 9 bases between. The CDR3, as DNA: TGTGCCAGCAGTTACGAGGGGAGGAATTCACCCCTCCACTTT. Translation: CASSYEGRNSPLHF.

Details on this clone: This sample also contains other DNA sequences that code for the same CDR3. The chain uses TRBV15 and TRBJ1-1; perhaps TRBD1 as D (6 bases). This CDR3 region has 15 residues. Per germline, CDR1 LNHNV and CDR2 YYDKDF (reference sequence). Trimming stripped 0 bases from V and 1 base from J, with 9 bases between. The chain's CDR3 is CATSRDNRENTEAFF. The CDR3 DNA reads as TGTGCCACCAGCAGAGATAACAGGGAGAACACTGAAGCTTTCTTT.

The chain carries TRBV21-1 and TRBJ2-7; the table's D call, TRBD1, was not checked against the DNA. TRBV21-1 represents a pseudogene. This CDR3 is 16 amino acids long. The CDR3 nucleotides are TGTGCCAGCAAAACCGGGACAGGATATGTAGTCTTCGAGCAGTACGTC. It translates to CASKTGTGYVVFEQYV.